This is a list of T cell receptor beta chains from one sample in a study of blood T cell repertoires in COVID-19. This table comes from immunoSEQ multiplex PCR, and its TCRdb copy is limited to in-frame clones, with some not included. The table shows about 260,000 clones, with about 87% occurring only once. Input material: peripheral blood. The receptors shown here come from a woman aged 40 to 50 who had recovered from COVID-19. CDR3s include the opening cysteine and the closing phenylalanine or tryptophan. Clone size is given for some rows only: seen once, a few or many times, or a class if the clone is expanded.

V,size,J,length,CDR3
TRBV6-1,.,TRBJ1-2,13,CASSEPGNYGYTF
TRBV27,.,TRBJ1-6,15,CASSSGTGRNSPLHF
TRBV19,.,TRBJ1-2,13,CASSPEGLYGYTF
TRBV7-8,.,TRBJ1-2,18,CASSFLTGQGARSYGYTF
TRBV29-1,.,TRBJ1-1,14,CSGYGRGARTEAFF
TRBV19,.,TRBJ2-7,15,CASSIDRSMTYEQYF
TRBV2,.,TRBJ1-1,13,CASRREGNTEAFF
TRBV2,once,TRBJ1-3,17,CASSEPRTGTAGNTIYF
TRBV4-3,.,TRBJ2-2,18,CASSQDPGRGGNTGELFF
TRBV5-4,.,TRBJ2-3,15,CASSRGGDGSDTQYF
TRBV11-2,.,TRBJ2-7,14,CASSSTSGSYEQYF
TRBV9,.,TRBJ2-7,14,CASSVGGTFYEQYF
TRBV2,.,TRBJ2-2,15,CASRLTPANTGELFF
TRBV6-5,once,TRBJ1-2,15,CASRSGTGGGYGYTF
TRBV6-5,.,TRBJ1-2,14,CASSTRQGNYGYTF
TRBV12-5,.,TRBJ1-3,16,CASGLPPTGLGNTIYF
TRBV5-1,once,TRBJ2-5,16,CASSPRPGRLQETQYF
TRBV20-1,once,TRBJ1-2,12,CSASPFDYGYTF
TRBV23-1,.,TRBJ2-2,18,CASSQLGTGGANTGELFF
TRBV19,.,TRBJ1-5,16,CASSLGGRGLNQPQHF
TRBV5-1,.,TRBJ2-7,14,CASSLAPSSYEQYF
TRBV5-6,few,TRBJ1-5,15,CASSVLMAPNQPQHF
TRBV9,few,TRBJ1-3,13,CASAAGSGNTIYF
TRBV25-1,.,TRBJ1-6,15,CASSDSTGGLSPLHF
TRBV15,once,TRBJ2-3,17,CATSRVPWRGSTDTQYF
TRBV29-1,once,TRBJ1-2,17,CSVDPSGTWPYNYGYTF
TRBV11-3,.,TRBJ2-1,13,CASSYSGYNEQFF
TRBV7-2,once,TRBJ2-5,14,CASSRPLAGETQYF
TRBV3-1/TRBV3-2,.,TRBJ1-1,13,CASRESPGAEAFF
TRBV2,.,TRBJ2-2,13,CAIQPGLTGELFF